This T cell receptor (beta chain) emerged from a study of blood T cell repertoires in COVID-19. Assay used: immunoSEQ multiplex PCR; TCRdb lists only in-frame clones, some missing. The sample shows a few hundred thousand clones, approximately 86% of them seen only once. The V gene's germline CDR1 is SGHVS and CDR2 FNYEAQ. This CDR3 comprises 14 residues. V shed 5 bases and J 8 bases; nucleotides not matched to a gene: 8. J is TRBJ1-4 and V is TRBV7-6, with TRBD1 matching 7 bases. The source material was peripheral blood. This TCR was recovered from a woman aged 65 to 85 with active or convalescent COVID-19. The CDR3 coding sequence is TGTGCCAGCAGCCCCGACAGGGCAGTGGAAAAACTGTTTTTT. It translates to CASSPDRAVEKLFF.